What follows are 20 T cell receptor beta chains derived from one specimen sequenced in a study of blood T cell repertoires in COVID-19. This table comes from immunoSEQ multiplex PCR, and its TCRdb copy is limited to in-frame clones, with some not included. The repertoire has a few hundred thousand clones, 90% of them found once; the top ten carry around 4.4%. Sequencing was done on a sample of PBMCs or T cells enriched from blood (not recorded which). These receptors all stem from a woman under 30 with acute COVID-19.

The chain employs TRBV5-1 and TRBJ1-6; 8 nucleotides match TRBD1. Per the germline V gene, CDR1 is SGHRS and CDR2 is YFSETQ. The CDR3 is 18 residues long. V shed 4 bases, J shed 7 bases, and the junction held 16 bases outside the gene matches. This CDR3 is CASSPGTGRLGTNSPLHF. Here the CDR3 DNA reads TGCGCCAGCAGCCCGGGGACAGGCCGACTCGGGACCAATTCACCCCTCCACTTT.

V is TRBV7-9 and J is TRBJ2-1, with 9 bases aligning to TRBD1. The CDR3 contains 15 residues. Germline CDR1 reads SEHNR; CDR2 reads FQNEAQ (reference sequence). The V segment lost 4 bases and the J segment 8 bases; nucleotides outside the gene matches: 9. The CDR3 DNA reads as TGTGCCAGCAGCTCGCCGGGACAGGGAATGGATGAGCAGTTCTTC. This gives the protein CASSSPGQGMDEQFF.

The chain recombines TRBV6-5 with TRBJ1-1; D is ambiguous. Trimming removed 11 bases from V and 0 bases from J, with 13 bases in between. CDR1 MNHEY and CDR2 SVGAGI come from the germline V gene. The CDR3 covers 13 residues. In nucleotides, the CDR3 is TGTGCCGTAGGGAGCACGATGAACACTGAAGCTTTCTTT. This translates into CAVGSTMNTEAFF.

This sequence joins TRBV28 and TRBJ1-5; TRBD1 is a possible D gene (6 bases). CDR3 size: 17 residues. Trimming took 0 bases from V and 5 from J, leaving 17 bases between them. Germline V lookup: CDR1 MDHEN, CDR2 SYDVKM. As DNA, the CDR3 is TGTGCCAGCAGTTTATGGTATACAGGGAGAGAGGATCAGCCCCAGCATTTT. Protein sequence: CASSLWYTGREDQPQHF.

The V gene is TRBV27, the J gene TRBJ1-5, with D perhaps matching TRBD1 (5 bases). The V gene lost 5 bases and the J gene lost 14 bases, with 19 bases spanning the gap. The CDR3 runs to 13 residues. The germline CDR1 and CDR2 sequences are MNHEY and SMNVEV (reference sequence). CDR3 DNA sequence: TGTGCCAGCAGTACGGGGGACGGGGTATCCGAGCATTTT. It codes for CASSTGDGVSEHF.

V gene TRBV11-2 combines with J gene TRBJ2-1; 14 nucleotides line up with TRBD2. The V gene end was trimmed by 5 bases and the J gene end by 8 bases; junction bases not matched to a gene: 5. Germline V CDR1 and CDR2: SGHAT, FQNNGV. This CDR3 is 15 amino acids long. The CDR3 protein is CASSLGTSGSHEQFF. In DNA, the CDR3 is TGTGCCAGCAGCCTAGGGACTAGCGGGAGCCATGAGCAGTTCTTC.

The V call is TRBV6-5, the J call TRBJ1-6; the D gene is possibly TRBD1 (6 bases). The germline gives CDR1 MNHEY, CDR2 SVGAGI. V shed 5 bases and J shed 8 bases, with 10 bases lying between them. The length of the CDR3 is 13 residues. CDR3 protein: CASSRGGDSPLHF. DNA of the CDR3: TGTGCCAGCAGTAGAGGGGGGGATTCACCCCTCCACTTT.

The V call is TRBV6-5, the J call TRBJ2-7, with D possibly TRBD2 on 5 matching bases. Deletions cut 8 bases from V and 5 bases from J, with 10 bases between. Germline CDR1 is MNHEY and CDR2 is SVGAGI. The CDR3 sequence is 11 residues long. The CDR3 DNA sequence: TGTGCCAGCTCTCCGGGGAACGAGCAGTACTTC. Residues: CASSPGNEQYF.

In DNA form, the CDR3 reads TGTGCCAGCAGACCGGGGGTAGTAATGGAGCAGTACTTC. Amino acids: CASRPGVVMEQYF. The chain uses TRBV6-5 and TRBJ2-7; D may be TRBD2 (6 bases). The ends were cut back, 6 bases at V and 7 bases at J, with 16 bases in the middle. The germline V gene has CDR1 MNHEY and CDR2 SVGAGI. This CDR3 has 13 residues.

The chain links TRBV3-1 (or the pseudogene TRBV3-2) to TRBJ2-3, with 8 positions matching TRBD2. Germline-derived CDR1 and CDR2 are LGHDT and YNNKEL (reference sequence). CDR3 size: 18 residues. V shed 0 bases, J shed 0 bases, and the junction held 8 bases outside the gene matches. Written as DNA, the CDR3 is TGTGCCAGCAGCCAAGAGACTAGCGCCATTTCCAGCACAGATACGCAGTATTTT. The encoded protein is CASSQETSAISSTDTQYF.

The chain employs TRBV27 and TRBJ2-1, with D perhaps matching TRBD2 (6 bases). Trimming stripped 7 bases from V and 0 bases from J, with 13 bases between. The V gene's germline CDR1 is MNHEY and CDR2 SMNVEV (reference sequence). The CDR3 covers 15 residues. CDR3 nucleotide sequence: TGTGCCAGCACGGGCCTAGCGCACTCCTACAATGAGCAGTTCTTC. This translates into CASTGLAHSYNEQFF.

The V and J genes are TRBV5-1 and TRBJ1-1, with 7 bases matching TRBD1. Trimming cost V 0 bases and J 4 bases; bases outside gene matches: 3. The CDR3 runs 14 residues. Germline-derived CDR1 and CDR2 are SGHRS and YFSETQ. The CDR3 nucleotides are TGCGCCAGCAGCTTGGGAGGGGGCGGCACTGAAGCTTTCTTT. Protein sequence: CASSLGGGGTEAFF. The full variable domain, rest sourced from reference TRBV5-1 and TRBJ1-1, is KAGVTQTPRYLIKTRGQQVTLSCSPISGHRSVSWYQQTPGQGLQFLFEYFSETQRNKGNFPGRFSGRQFSNSRSEMNVSTLELGDSALYLCASSLGGGGTEAFFGQGTRLTVV.

The V call is TRBV6-1, the J call TRBJ1-5; no clear D. Looked up from germline, CDR1 is MNHNS and CDR2 is SASEGT. V was clipped by 0 bases and J by 7 bases, with 13 bases between them. CDR3 length: 15 amino acids. The CDR3 loop reads CASSEASNIWQPQHF. The CDR3 DNA follows: TGTGCCAGCAGTGAAGCAAGTAACATCTGGCAGCCCCAGCATTTT.

The J gene is TRBJ1-2, the V gene TRBV19; the match to TRBD1 covers 7 bases. CDR1 is LNHDA, CDR2 SQIVND, per germline (reference sequence). This CDR3 region has 13 residues. The V and J ends lost 3 bases and 5 bases, in that order; junction bases with no gene match: 3. The CDR3 DNA is TGTGCCAGTAGTATGGACAGGTTATATGGCTACACCTTC. Its translation: CASSMDRLYGYTF.

The chain combines TRBV28 with TRBJ2-3; 10 nucleotides line up with TRBD2. The CDR3 length is 13 residues. The V gene's germline CDR1 is MDHEN and CDR2 SYDVKM. V shed 8 bases, J shed 4 bases, and the junction held 3 bases outside the gene matches. CDR3 coding DNA: TGTGCCAGCGAAGGGACTAGCGCAGATACGCAGTATTTT. This translates into CASEGTSADTQYF.

The chain couples TRBV4-2 to TRBJ2-2, with TRBD1 matching 9 bases. With 3 bases clipped from V and 7 bases from J, the junction kept 18 bases outside the gene matches. This CDR3 has 19 residues. Germline V lookup: CDR1 LGHNA, CDR2 YNFKEQ. CDR3 in DNA: TGTGCCAGCAGCCATCTAGTAGCCTTCGGACAGGGGATGAGCGGGGAGCTGTTTTTT. Protein sequence: CASSHLVAFGQGMSGELFF.

The chain joins TRBV11-2 to TRBJ1-2, with TRBD1 identical over 7 bases. Germline V CDR1 and CDR2: SGHAT, FQNNGV. The CDR3 is made up of 14 amino acids. V gave up 3 bases and J gave up 6 bases; unmatched junction bases: 7. The CDR3 region has the DNA TGTGCCAGCAGCTTCCGGACAGGAGACCATGGCTACACCTTC. Amino acids: CASSFRTGDHGYTF.

The chain is built from TRBV21-1 and TRBJ2-7; the D call of TRBD1 is as the table states it, not checked on the DNA. TRBV21-1 represents a pseudogene. The length of the CDR3 is 16 residues. The CDR3 DNA sequence: TGTGCCAGCAGCAGGCACAGACGGAAGGGGGACTACGAGCAGTACTTC. Amino acid sequence: CASSRHRRKGDYEQYF.

The CDR3 here is CASSLFAGGAGNTEAFF. The CDR3 DNA reads TGTGCCAGCAGCTTATTCGCAGGGGGCGCAGGGAACACTGAAGCTTTCTTT. V usage is TRBV7-6 and J usage is TRBJ1-1; 8 positions match TRBD1. V was clipped by 2 bases and J by 1 base; unmatched bases: 9. Germline CDR1 is SGHVS and CDR2 is FNYEAQ. The CDR3 sequence is 17 residues long.

The V call is TRBV19, the J call TRBJ2-1; D unresolved. V lost 5 bases, J lost 6 bases, and 17 bases lay in between. The germline gives CDR1 LNHDA, CDR2 SQIVND (reference sequence). This CDR3 has 15 residues. CDR3 in DNA: TGTGCCAGTAGTTCTGGGCCTCTCCTCGGCAATGAGCAGTTCTTC. Amino acids: CASSSGPLLGNEQFF.